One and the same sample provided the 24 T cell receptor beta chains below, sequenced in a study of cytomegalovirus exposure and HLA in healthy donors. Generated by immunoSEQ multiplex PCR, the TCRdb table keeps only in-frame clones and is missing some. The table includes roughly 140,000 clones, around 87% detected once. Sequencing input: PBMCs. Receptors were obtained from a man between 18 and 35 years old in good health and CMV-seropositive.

This CDR3 is CASSALWTAGADTQYF. CDR3 sequence (DNA): TGTGCCAGCAGCGCCCTCTGGACCGCAGGGGCAGATACGCAGTATTTT. The chain uses TRBV9 and TRBJ2-3; D might be TRBD1 (6 bases). The CDR3 consists of 16 residues. Trimming shortened V by 3 bases and J by 4 bases, and 18 bases separated the two germline ends. In germline, CDR1 is SGDLS, CDR2 YYNGEE.

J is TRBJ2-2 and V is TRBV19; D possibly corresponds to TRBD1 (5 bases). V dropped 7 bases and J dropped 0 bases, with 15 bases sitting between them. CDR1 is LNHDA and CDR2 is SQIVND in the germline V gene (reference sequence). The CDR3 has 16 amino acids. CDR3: CASTDSAQANTGELFF. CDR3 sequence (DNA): TGTGCCAGTACCGACAGTGCCCAGGCGAACACCGGGGAGCTGTTTTTT.

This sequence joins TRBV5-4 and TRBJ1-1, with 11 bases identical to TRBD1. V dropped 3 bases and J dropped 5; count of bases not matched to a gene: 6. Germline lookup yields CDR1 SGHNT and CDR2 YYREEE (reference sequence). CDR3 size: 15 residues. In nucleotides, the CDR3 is TGTGCCAGCAGCTCAGGACAGGGGGCGGGAACTGAAGCTTTCTTT. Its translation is CASSSGQGAGTEAFF.

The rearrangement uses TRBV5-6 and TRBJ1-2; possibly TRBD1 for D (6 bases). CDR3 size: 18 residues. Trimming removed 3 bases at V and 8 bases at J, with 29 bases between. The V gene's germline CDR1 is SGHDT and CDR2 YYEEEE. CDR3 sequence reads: CASSSIGGGARAVEGYTF. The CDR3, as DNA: TGTGCCAGCAGCTCAATTGGCGGGGGCGCCAGGGCCGTCGAAGGCTACACCTTC.

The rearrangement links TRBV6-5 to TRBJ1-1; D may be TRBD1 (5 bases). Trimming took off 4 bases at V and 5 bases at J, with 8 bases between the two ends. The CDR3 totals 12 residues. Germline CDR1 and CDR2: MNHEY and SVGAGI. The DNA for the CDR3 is TGTGCCAGCAGTTCGCGGGGGACTGAAGCTTTCTTT. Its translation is CASSSRGTEAFF.

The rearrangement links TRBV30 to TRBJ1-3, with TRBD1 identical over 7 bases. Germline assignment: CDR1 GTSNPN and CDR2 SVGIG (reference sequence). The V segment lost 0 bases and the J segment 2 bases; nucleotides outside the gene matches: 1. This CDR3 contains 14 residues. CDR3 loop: CAWSVGTAGNTIYF. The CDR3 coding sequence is TGTGCCTGGAGTGTCGGGACAGCTGGAAACACCATATATTTT. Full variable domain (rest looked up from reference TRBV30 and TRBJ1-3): SQTIHQWPATLVQPVGSPLSLECTVEGTSNPNLYWYRQAAGRGLQLLFYSVGIGQISSEVPQNLSASRPQDRQFILSSKKLLLSDSGFYLCAWSVGTAGNTIYFGEGSWLTVV.

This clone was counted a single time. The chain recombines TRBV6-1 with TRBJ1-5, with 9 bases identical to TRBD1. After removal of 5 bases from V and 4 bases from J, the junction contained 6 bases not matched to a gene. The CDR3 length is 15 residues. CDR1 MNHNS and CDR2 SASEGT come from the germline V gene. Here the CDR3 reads CASSLGTGRNQPQHF. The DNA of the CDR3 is TGTGCCAGCAGTCTCGGGACAGGGAGGAATCAGCCCCAGCATTTT.

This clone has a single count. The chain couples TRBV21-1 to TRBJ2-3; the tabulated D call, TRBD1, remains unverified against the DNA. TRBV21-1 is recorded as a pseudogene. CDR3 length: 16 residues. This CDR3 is CASSKVARGPTDTQYF. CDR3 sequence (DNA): TGTGCCAGCAGCAAAGTCGCCAGGGGGCCAACAGATACGCAGTATTTT.

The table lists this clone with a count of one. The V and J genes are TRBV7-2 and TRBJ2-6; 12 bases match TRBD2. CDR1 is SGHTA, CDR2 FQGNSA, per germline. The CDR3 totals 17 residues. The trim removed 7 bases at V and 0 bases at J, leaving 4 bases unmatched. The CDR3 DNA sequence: TGTGCCAGCATCCAGACTAGCGGGAGCTCTGGGGCCAACGTCCTGACTTTC. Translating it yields CASIQTSGSSGANVLTF.

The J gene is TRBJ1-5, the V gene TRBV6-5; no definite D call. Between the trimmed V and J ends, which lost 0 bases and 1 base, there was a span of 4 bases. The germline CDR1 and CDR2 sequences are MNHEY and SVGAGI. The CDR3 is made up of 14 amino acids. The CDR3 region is CASSYSASNQPQHF. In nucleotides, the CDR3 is TGTGCCAGCAGTTACTCAGCGAGCAATCAGCCCCAGCATTTT.

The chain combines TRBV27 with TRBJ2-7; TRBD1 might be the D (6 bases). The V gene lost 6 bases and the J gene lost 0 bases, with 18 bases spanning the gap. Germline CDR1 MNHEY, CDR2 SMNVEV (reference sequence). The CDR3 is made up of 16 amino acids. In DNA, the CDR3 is TGTGCCAGCAGCCCATCGACAGGCGAGGGCTCCTACGAGCAGTACTTC. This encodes CASSPSTGEGSYEQYF.

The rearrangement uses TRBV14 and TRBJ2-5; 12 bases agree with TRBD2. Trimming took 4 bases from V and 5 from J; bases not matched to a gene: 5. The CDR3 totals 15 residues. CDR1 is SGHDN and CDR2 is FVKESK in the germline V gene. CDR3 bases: TGTGCCAGCAGCCTTCGACTAGCGGGAGTTGAGACCCAGTACTTC. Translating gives CASSLRLAGVETQYF.

As DNA, the CDR3 is TGCGCCAGCAGCTCCCGGGGGATCTCCTACAATGAGCAGTTCTTC. It specifies CASSSRGISYNEQFF. The gene calls are TRBV5-1 and TRBJ2-1; perhaps TRBD2 as D (6 bases). The germline V and J ends were trimmed by 3 bases and 0 bases, with 10 bases remaining between them. Germline V gene lookup returns CDR1 SGHRS and CDR2 YFSETQ. The CDR3 sequence is 15 residues long. The whole variable domain, remainder taken from reference TRBV5-1 and TRBJ2-1, is KAGVTQTPRYLIKTRGQQVTLSCSPISGHRSVSWYQQTPGQGLQFLFEYFSETQRNKGNFPGRFSGRQFSNSRSEMNVSTLELGDSALYLCASSSRGISYNEQFFGPGTRLTVL.

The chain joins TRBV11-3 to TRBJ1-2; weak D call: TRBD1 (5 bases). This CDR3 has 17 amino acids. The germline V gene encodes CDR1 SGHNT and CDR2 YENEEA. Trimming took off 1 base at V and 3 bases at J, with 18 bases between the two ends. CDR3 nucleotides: TGTGCCAGCAGCTTAGGATCCAGGGTAAGGGCGGACTATGGCTACACCTTC. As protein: CASSLGSRVRADYGYTF.

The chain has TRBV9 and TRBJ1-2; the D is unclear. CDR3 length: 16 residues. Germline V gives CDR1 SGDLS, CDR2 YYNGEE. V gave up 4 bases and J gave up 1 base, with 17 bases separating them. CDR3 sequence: CASSSPAGNGNYGYTF. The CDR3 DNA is TGTGCCAGCAGCTCCCCAGCGGGGAACGGTAACTATGGCTACACCTTC.

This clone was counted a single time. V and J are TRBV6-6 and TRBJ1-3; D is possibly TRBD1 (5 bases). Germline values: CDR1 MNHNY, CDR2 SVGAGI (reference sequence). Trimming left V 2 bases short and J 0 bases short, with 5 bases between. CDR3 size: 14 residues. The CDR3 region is CASSYDSSGNTIYF. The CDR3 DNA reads TGTGCCAGCAGTTACGACAGCTCTGGAAACACCATATATTTT.

The CDR3 spells CASSLEPLASSYNEQFF. The DNA of the CDR3 is TGTGCCAGCAGCTTAGAACCCCTAGCGAGCTCCTACAATGAGCAGTTCTTC. J is TRBJ2-1 and V is TRBV7-2; D may be TRBD2 (6 bases). V dropped 1 base and J dropped 0 bases, with 13 bases sitting between them. This CDR3 spans 17 amino acids. The germline V gene encodes CDR1 SGHTA and CDR2 FQGNSA. Using reference TRBV7-2 and TRBJ2-1 for the parts outside the CDR3, the full variable domain is GAGVSQSPSNKVTEKGKDVELRCDPISGHTALYWYRQSLGQGLEFLIYFQGNSAPDKSGLPSDRFSAERTGGSVSTLTIQRTQQEDSAVYLCASSLEPLASSYNEQFFGPGTRLTVL.

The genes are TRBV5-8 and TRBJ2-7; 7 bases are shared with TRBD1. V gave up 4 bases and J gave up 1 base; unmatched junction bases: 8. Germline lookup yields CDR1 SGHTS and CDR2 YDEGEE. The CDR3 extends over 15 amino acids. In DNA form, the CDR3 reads TGTGCCAGCAGCGGGAGACAGGGAAGGTCCTACGAGCAGTACTTC. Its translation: CASSGRQGRSYEQYF.

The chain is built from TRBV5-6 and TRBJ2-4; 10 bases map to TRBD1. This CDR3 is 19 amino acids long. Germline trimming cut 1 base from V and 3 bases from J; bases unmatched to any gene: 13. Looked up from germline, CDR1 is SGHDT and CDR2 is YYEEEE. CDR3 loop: CASSLFVTGGADGKNIQYF. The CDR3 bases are TGTGCCAGCAGCTTGTTCGTGACAGGGGGCGCAGATGGCAAAAACATTCAGTACTTC.

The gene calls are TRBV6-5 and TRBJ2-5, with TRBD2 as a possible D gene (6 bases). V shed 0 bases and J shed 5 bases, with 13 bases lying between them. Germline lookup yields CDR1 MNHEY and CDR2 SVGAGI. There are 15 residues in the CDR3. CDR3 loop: CASSYSRRGRETQYF. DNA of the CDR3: TGTGCCAGCAGTTACTCGAGGAGGGGTAGGGAGACCCAGTACTTC.

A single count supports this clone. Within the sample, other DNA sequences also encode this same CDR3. CDR3 nucleotides: TGTGCCAGCAGTCAGACTAGCGGGAGGGCATACGAGCAGTACTTC. Protein sequence: CASSQTSGRAYEQYF. This chain joins TRBV2 and TRBJ2-7; 14 bases map to TRBD2. Germline V gene lookup returns CDR1 SNHLY and CDR2 FYNNEI. Trimming removed 5 bases from V and 4 bases from J; junction bases left unmatched: 4. The CDR3 is 15 amino acids.

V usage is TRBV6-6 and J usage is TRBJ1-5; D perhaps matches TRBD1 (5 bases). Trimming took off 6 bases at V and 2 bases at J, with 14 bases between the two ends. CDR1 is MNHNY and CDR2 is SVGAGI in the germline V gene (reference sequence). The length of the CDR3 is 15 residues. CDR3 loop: CASRRGDGRNQPQHF. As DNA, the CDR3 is TGTGCCAGCAGGCGGGGGGACGGCCGCAATCAGCCCCAGCATTTT.

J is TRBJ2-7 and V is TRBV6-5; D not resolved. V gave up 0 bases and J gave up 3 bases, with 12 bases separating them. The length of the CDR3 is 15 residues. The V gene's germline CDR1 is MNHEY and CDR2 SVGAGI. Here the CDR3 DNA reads TGTGCCAGCAGTTACTCCGAGGAGTTCGGCTACGAGCAGTACTTC. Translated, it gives CASSYSEEFGYEQYF.

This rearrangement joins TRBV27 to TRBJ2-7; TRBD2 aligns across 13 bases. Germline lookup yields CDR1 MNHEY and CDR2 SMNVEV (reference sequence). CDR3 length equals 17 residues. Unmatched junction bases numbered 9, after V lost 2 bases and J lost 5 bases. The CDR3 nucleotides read TGTGCCAGCAGTTTACTCGGGACTAGCGGGGTGAACGACGAGCAGTACTTC. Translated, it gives CASSLLGTSGVNDEQYF.